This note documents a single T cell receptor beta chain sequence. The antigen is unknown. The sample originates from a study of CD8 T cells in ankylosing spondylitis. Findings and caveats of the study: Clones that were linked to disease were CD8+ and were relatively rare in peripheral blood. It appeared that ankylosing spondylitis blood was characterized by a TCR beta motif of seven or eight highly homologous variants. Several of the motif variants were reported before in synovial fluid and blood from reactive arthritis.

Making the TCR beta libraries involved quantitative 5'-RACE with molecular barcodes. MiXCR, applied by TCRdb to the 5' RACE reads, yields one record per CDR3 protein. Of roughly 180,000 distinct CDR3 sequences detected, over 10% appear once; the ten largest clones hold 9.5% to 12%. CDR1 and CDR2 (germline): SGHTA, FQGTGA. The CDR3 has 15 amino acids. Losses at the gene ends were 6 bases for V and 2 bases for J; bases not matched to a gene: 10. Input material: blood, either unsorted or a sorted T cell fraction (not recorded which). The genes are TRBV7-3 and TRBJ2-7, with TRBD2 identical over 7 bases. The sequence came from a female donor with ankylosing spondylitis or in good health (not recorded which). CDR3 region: CASRSSQRGTYEQYF. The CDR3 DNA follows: TGTGCCAGCAGATCGAGTCAGCGGGGTACCTACGAGCAGTACTTC.